This is a list of T cell receptor beta chains from one sample in a study of cytomegalovirus exposure and HLA in healthy donors. Assay used: immunoSEQ multiplex PCR; TCRdb lists only in-frame clones, some missing. The table lists 90,000 to 120,000 clones, 76% of them singletons. Sequenced: PBMCs. These receptors were taken from a woman aged 50 to 65 in good health and CMV-seropositive. Each CDR3 is given with its conserved first and last residue. D genes are given only for firm matches. Clone size is given for some rows only: seen once, a few or many times, or a class if the clone is expanded.

v_call	j_call	clone_size	d_call	cdr3_nt	cdr3_aa
TRBV10-3	TRBJ2-7	NA	TRBD2	TGTGCCATCAGTGACGGACTAGCGGCTGAGCAGTACTTC	CAISDGLAAEQYF
TRBV19	TRBJ2-3	NA	TRBD2	TGTGCCAGTAGTATCGAGCGGGACACAGATACGCAGTATTTT	CASSIERDTDTQYF
TRBV5-8	TRBJ1-2	NA	NA	TGTGCCAGCAGCCACGGTGAGGGGGACGGCTACACCTTC	CASSHGEGDGYTF
TRBV5-6	TRBJ2-3	NA	TRBD2	TGTGCCAGCAGCTTGGGTGGCGGGAGTTTGACAGATACGCAGTATTTT	CASSLGGGSLTDTQYF
TRBV9	TRBJ1-5	NA	NA	TGTGCCAGCAGCGAAGGGTCAGGGGACAATCAGCCCCAGCATTTT	CASSEGSGDNQPQHF
TRBV11-3	TRBJ2-1	NA	TRBD2	TGTGCCAGCAGCTTGTCCGGGGGGAATGAGCAGTTCTTC	CASSLSGGNEQFF
TRBV4-2	TRBJ1-2	NA	NA	TGTGCCAGCAGCCAAGAATATAGCGGCAGCCTCCTCTATGGCTACACCTTC	CASSQEYSGSLLYGYTF
TRBV5-6	TRBJ2-7	NA	TRBD2	TGTGCCAGCAGCTTCTCGGCTAGCGGGAGGGGCGAGCAGTACTTC	CASSFSASGRGEQYF
TRBV10-2	TRBJ2-7	NA	TRBD2	TGCGCCAGCAGTGAGCCCACTAGCGGGAGTCCCTACGAGCAGTACTTC	CASSEPTSGSPYEQYF
TRBV9	TRBJ1-1	NA	NA	TGTGCCAGCAGCGGGGTGGGCGCGGCTTTCTTT	CASSGVGAAFF
TRBV29-1	TRBJ2-1	NA	TRBD2	TGCAGCGTTGTTCTAGCGGGAGGGCCGGGGGATGAGCAGTTCTTC	CSVVLAGGPGDEQFF
TRBV5-4	TRBJ1-2	NA	TRBD1	TGTGCCAGCAGTACCGGGACAGGGCAAGTTTATGGCTACACCTTC	CASSTGTGQVYGYTF
TRBV27	TRBJ1-1	once	NA	TGTGCCAGCAGTTTTGGGCTGTCGGTGACTGAAGCTTTCTTT	CASSFGLSVTEAFF
TRBV21-1	TRBJ2-3	NA	NA	TGTGCCAGCAGCAAGTCCCTGGGGACAGGTGAAGATACGCAGTATTTT	CASSKSLGTGEDTQYF